Listed here are 27 T cell receptor beta chains from one sample, sequenced in a study of vaccination effects on CD4 cells after COVID-19. This table comes from immunoSEQ multiplex PCR, and its TCRdb copy is limited to in-frame clones, with some not included. The top ten clones hold less than 50% of a sample with tens of thousands of clones, approximately 73% of them seen once. No antigen is known for these receptors. Sequencing was preceded by expansion of antigen-specific CD4+ T cells with viral peptide pools in the ViraFEST assay. Subsequent to approximately 11 days of culture, CD4+ T cells were isolated. Their SARS-CoV-2 infection, verified by PCR, occurred between March and December 2020. Sequencing used CD4+ T cells from PBMCs cultured with a peptide pool, obtained before COVID-19 vaccination. The receptors come from a human donor who had a prior SARS-CoV-2 infection.

The chain carries TRBV19 and TRBJ2-1; unclear D gene. Trimming left V 3 bases short and J 3 bases short, with 9 bases between. Germline values: CDR1 LNHDA, CDR2 SQIVND (reference sequence). The CDR3 sequence is 14 residues long. The CDR3: CASSIFPGYNEQFF. CDR3 nucleotide sequence: TGTGCCAGTAGTATTTTTCCGGGCTACAATGAGCAGTTCTTC.

This rearrangement joins TRBV5-1 to TRBJ1-1; TRBD1 aligns across 8 bases. This CDR3 comprises 14 residues. Germline V CDR1 and CDR2: SGHRS, YFSETQ. The trim removed 4 bases at V and 3 bases at J, leaving 5 bases unmatched. The CDR3 DNA follows: TGCGCCAGCAGCCCGGACAGGGTGTACACTGAAGCTTTCTTT. This encodes CASSPDRVYTEAFF. Full variable domain (remainder filled in from reference TRBV5-1 and TRBJ1-1): KAGVTQTPRYLIKTRGQQVTLSCSPISGHRSVSWYQQTPGQGLQFLFEYFSETQRNKGNFPGRFSGRQFSNSRSEMNVSTLELGDSALYLCASSPDRVYTEAFFGQGTRLTVV.

The chain couples TRBV11-2 to TRBJ2-2; TRBD2 matches 7 bases. The CDR3 runs 15 residues. V was pared by 1 base and J by 8 bases, with 7 bases of the junction left unmatched. CDR1 is SGHAT, CDR2 FQNNGV, per germline. The chain's CDR3 is CASSLVGRGRGELFF. The CDR3 DNA sequence: TGTGCCAGCAGCTTAGTGGGGCGGGGGAGAGGGGAGCTGTTTTTT.

This chain uses TRBV7-9 with TRBJ1-2; D is unresolved. Germline V lookup: CDR1 SEHNR, CDR2 FQNEAQ (reference sequence). V dropped 5 bases and J dropped 10 bases, with 17 bases sitting between them. CDR3 length: 13 amino acids. CDR3 in DNA: TGTGCCAGCAGCCCCACCGTCGGCGGATCCTACACCTTC. It translates to CASSPTVGGSYTF.

The chain combines TRBV25-1 with TRBJ2-7, with 8 bases aligning to TRBD1. CDR3 length equals 15 residues. The germline V gene has CDR1 MGHDK and CDR2 SYGVNS. The V gene end was trimmed by 3 bases and the J gene end by 4 bases; junction bases not matched to a gene: 8. CDR3 in DNA: TGTGCCAGCAGTGATCAGGGACAGGTTTGGTACGAGCAGTACTTC. It yields the protein CASSDQGQVWYEQYF.

The genes are TRBV5-1 and TRBJ2-1; TRBD1 matches 7 bases. The CDR3 spans 16 residues. Germline loops: CDR1 SGHRS, CDR2 YFSETQ. V shed 5 bases, J shed 0 bases, and the junction held 8 bases outside the gene matches. The CDR3 region is CASRISTGSSYNEQFF. CDR3 in DNA: TGCGCCAGCAGAATCTCGACAGGGAGCTCCTACAATGAGCAGTTCTTC.

The gene calls are TRBV20-1 and TRBJ2-1; D is unclear. The CDR3 is 11 residues long. Trimming shortened V by 1 base and J by 7 bases, and 5 bases separated the two germline ends. Germline lookup yields CDR1 DFQATT and CDR2 SNEGSKA (reference sequence). The CDR3, as DNA: TGCAGTGCTAGAGCTATGAATGAGCAGTTCTTC. Its translation is CSARAMNEQFF.

This chain links TRBV2 with TRBJ1-1, with 10 bases that match TRBD1. This CDR3 has 16 amino acids. Germline CDR1 reads SNHLY; CDR2 reads FYNNEI. V was clipped by 7 bases and J by 1 base; unmatched bases: 9. CDR3 residues: CASIDRDRGWNTEAFF. Here the CDR3 DNA reads TGTGCCAGCATCGACCGGGACAGGGGCTGGAACACTGAAGCTTTCTTT.

This chain connects TRBV9 to TRBJ2-7; the match to TRBD1 covers 7 bases. Germline CDR1 reads SGDLS; CDR2 reads YYNGEE. There are 15 residues in the CDR3. The V segment lost 3 bases and the J segment 5 bases; nucleotides outside the gene matches: 11. This CDR3 reads CASSGLTGSFNEQYF. The CDR3 nucleotides read TGTGCCAGCAGCGGACTGACAGGGAGTTTCAACGAGCAGTACTTC.

V and J are TRBV27 and TRBJ2-1; a weak D match, TRBD2 (6 bases). The ends were cut back, 5 bases at V and 7 bases at J, with 12 bases in the middle. Germline CDR1 reads MNHEY; CDR2 reads SMNVEV (reference sequence). The CDR3 extends over 13 amino acids. The CDR3 DNA sequence: TGTGCCAGCAGTCTCCGCCGGGGGAATGAGCAGTTCTTC. Its protein is CASSLRRGNEQFF.

The chain employs TRBV7-9 and TRBJ1-1; D is unclear. V shed 3 bases and J shed 1 base, with 6 bases lying between them. The germline V gene encodes CDR1 SEHNR and CDR2 FQNEAQ (reference sequence). The CDR3 loop spans 13 amino acids. Here the CDR3 reads CASSFFQNTEAFF. The CDR3 nucleotides are TGTGCCAGCAGCTTTTTTCAGAACACTGAAGCTTTCTTT.

The CDR3 nucleotides are TGTGCCAGCAGCTCCCTACAGGGGAGCACTGAAGCTTTCTTT. Protein sequence: CASSSLQGSTEAFF. The chain uses TRBV11-3 and TRBJ1-1, with 7 bases identical to TRBD1. The trim removed 4 bases at V and 4 bases at J, leaving 6 bases unmatched. The CDR3 runs to 14 residues. Germline V gene data show CDR1 as SGHNT and CDR2 as YENEEA.

The rearrangement links TRBV30 to TRBJ2-7; either TRBD1 or TRBD2 may fit D (6 bases each). V lost 8 bases and J 5 bases, leaving 16 bases between the germline ends. Germline V gene sequence: CDR1 GTSNPN, CDR2 SVGIG (reference sequence). The CDR3 extends over 12 amino acids. The CDR3 loop reads CAVKRGANEQYF. CDR3 in DNA: TGTGCCGTCAAAAGGGGGGCCAACGAGCAGTACTTC. Drawing the rest from reference TRBV30 and TRBJ2-7, the complete variable domain is SQTIHQWPATLVQPVGSPLSLECTVEGTSNPNLYWYRQAAGRGLQLLFYSVGIGQISSEVPQNLSASRPQDRQFILSSKKLLLSDSGFYLCAVKRGANEQYFGPGTRLTVT.

V is TRBV19 and J is TRBJ2-5, with a tentative D call TRBD1 (5 bases). The germline V and J ends were trimmed by 3 bases and 5 bases, with 10 bases remaining between them. Germline V gene sequence: CDR1 LNHDA, CDR2 SQIVND (reference sequence). The CDR3 has 13 residues. CDR3 sequence reads: CASSMGLRETQYF. CDR3 bases: TGTGCCAGTAGTATGGGGCTTCGGGAGACCCAGTACTTC.

The genes are TRBV18 and TRBJ1-1, with D tentatively TRBD1 (5 bases). CDR1 is KGHSH and CDR2 is LQKENI in the germline V gene. CDR3 size: 13 residues. V lost 2 bases and J 4 bases, leaving 8 bases between the germline ends. The DNA of the CDR3 is TGTGCCAGCTCACCATTAAGGGGCACTGAAGCTTTCTTT. Amino acid sequence: CASSPLRGTEAFF.

Concerning this clone itself: Germline and junction disagree at one end, which may indicate a read error. V gene TRBV7-7 combines with J gene TRBJ2-5; D may match TRBD1 or TRBD2 (5 bases each). The CDR3 runs 16 residues. Per germline, CDR1 SSHAT and CDR2 FNYEAQ (reference sequence). CDR3 region: CASSLGLRGTQETQYF. The CDR3 DNA is TGTGCTAGCAGCTTAGGTCTTCGGGGCACCCAAGAGACCCAGTACTTC.

V and J are TRBV2 and TRBJ1-5; tentative D call: TRBD1 (5 bases). CDR1 is SNHLY and CDR2 is FYNNEI in the germline V gene. The CDR3 length is 14 residues. Trimming took off 4 bases at V and 1 base at J, with 8 bases between the two ends. The CDR3 is CASSGRASNQPQHF. CDR3 DNA sequence: TGTGCCAGCAGTGGCAGGGCGAGCAATCAGCCCCAGCATTTT.

The chain couples TRBV24-1 to TRBJ2-5; TRBD1 agrees at 7 bases. Per germline, CDR1 KGHDR and CDR2 SFDVKD. V shed 4 bases, J shed 5 bases, and the junction held 9 bases outside the gene matches. This CDR3 spans 15 amino acids. This CDR3 is CATSDPDREGETQYF. CDR3 DNA sequence: TGTGCCACCAGTGACCCAGACAGGGAAGGGGAGACCCAGTACTTC.

The chain is built from TRBV5-1 and TRBJ2-5; the match to TRBD2 covers 7 bases. From germline, CDR1 is SGHRS and CDR2 YFSETQ. The CDR3 has 12 residues. V lost 3 bases to trimming and J lost 7 bases; unmatched junction nucleotides: 3. CDR3 residues: CASSSTGGTQYF. CDR3 bases: TGCGCCAGCAGCTCGACGGGGGGGACCCAGTACTTC.

The rearrangement links TRBV2 to TRBJ1-1; 8 bases are a match to TRBD1. The CDR3 spans 16 residues. Germline loops: CDR1 SNHLY, CDR2 FYNNEI. V lost 7 bases, J lost 0 bases, and 10 bases stayed unmatched. As DNA, the CDR3 is TGTGCCAGCAAGACTCCGAGACAGGGGATGAACACTGAAGCTTTCTTT. The encoded protein is CASKTPRQGMNTEAFF.

This clone was detected once. This rearrangement joins TRBV3-1 (or the pseudogene TRBV3-2) to TRBJ1-2; D remains unclear. Trimming left V 1 base short and J 8 bases short, with 11 bases between. The germline gives CDR1 LGHDT, CDR2 YNNKEL (reference sequence). The CDR3 has 13 amino acids. The CDR3 DNA reads as TGTGCCAGCAGCCAAGGCGTCCCAAGCGGCTACACCTTC. Translating it yields CASSQGVPSGYTF.

This clone was found a few times. The chain carries TRBV30 and TRBJ1-5; D may be TRBD1 (5 bases). The V end lost 2 bases, the J end lost 0 bases, and 14 bases lay between the germline ends. Germline-derived CDR1 and CDR2 are GTSNPN and SVGIG (reference sequence). The CDR3 is made up of 16 amino acids. This CDR3 reads CAWSIQGRDSNQPQHF. The DNA of the CDR3 is TGTGCCTGGAGTATCCAGGGTAGGGATAGCAATCAGCCCCAGCATTTT. Combining the CDR3 with reference TRBV30 and TRBJ1-5 gives the whole variable domain SQTIHQWPATLVQPVGSPLSLECTVEGTSNPNLYWYRQAAGRGLQLLFYSVGIGQISSEVPQNLSASRPQDRQFILSSKKLLLSDSGFYLCAWSIQGRDSNQPQHFGDGTRLSIL.

The chain has TRBV9 and TRBJ2-1; D perhaps matches TRBD2 (6 bases). Germline-derived CDR1 and CDR2 are SGDLS and YYNGEE. The CDR3 runs 17 residues. V was cut by 4 bases and J by 3 bases, with 20 bases left in between. CDR3 in amino acids: CASSPRSGLSIYNEQFF. The CDR3 DNA follows: TGTGCCAGCAGCCCTCGCTCGGGACTTTCGATCTACAATGAGCAGTTCTTC.

This rearrangement joins TRBV27 to TRBJ1-1; TRBD1 is a possible D gene (6 bases). V was cut by 6 bases and J by 2 bases, with 13 bases left in between. Germline V gives CDR1 MNHEY, CDR2 SMNVEV (reference sequence). CDR3 size: 14 residues. The CDR3 here is CASSLGTPNTEAFF. The CDR3 DNA is TGTGCCAGCAGCCTCGGGACACCCAACACTGAAGCTTTCTTT.

The table lists this clone with a few counts. The rearrangement uses TRBV7-8 and TRBJ2-7; no definite D call. The V end lost 7 bases, the J end lost 5 bases, and 18 bases lay between the germline ends. This CDR3 contains 14 residues. Germline lookup yields CDR1 SGHVS and CDR2 FQNEAQ. For the CDR3, the DNA is TGTGCCAGCATGGCAGGCAGAAGGCTCAACGAGCAGTACTTC. This encodes CASMAGRRLNEQYF.

This chain uses TRBV4-3 with TRBJ1-3, with no clear D. The CDR3 sequence is 18 residues long. Germline assignment: CDR1 LGHNA and CDR2 YSLEER. V lost 0 bases to trimming and J lost 9 bases, with 24 bases between them. The CDR3 loop is CASSQDPSAGRLFSTIYF. CDR3 nucleotide sequence: TGCGCCAGCAGCCAAGATCCCTCGGCAGGACGTTTGTTTAGCACCATATATTTT.

The rearrangement uses TRBV9 and TRBJ1-3; unclear D gene. The germline V gene has CDR1 SGDLS and CDR2 YYNGEE. Trimming shortened V by 1 base and J by 0 bases, and 8 bases separated the two germline ends. The CDR3 runs 15 residues. The CDR3, as DNA: TGTGCCAGCAGCGTACTTGCCGTCTCTGGAAACACCATATATTTT. It is translated as CASSVLAVSGNTIYF. Together with reference TRBV9 and TRBJ1-3, the CDR3 gives the full variable domain: DSGVTQTPKHLITATGQRVTLRCSPRSGDLSVYWYQQSLDQGLQFLIQYYNGEERAKGNILERFSAQQFPDLHSELNLSSLELGDSALYFCASSVLAVSGNTIYFGEGSWLTVV.